The clone carrying this T cell receptor beta chain was picked up many times. Its antigen is not known. The sample comes from a study of T cell repertoires in cytomegalovirus infection. Overall study findings and caveats: Ex vivo, HLA-C-restricted CMV-specific TCR beta clonotypes prevailed over the rest of the response.

Trimming took 5 bases from V and 2 from J; bases not matched to a gene: 3. The CDR3 consists of 15 residues. Germline CDR1 is SGHTA and CDR2 is FQGNSA. One entry per CDR3 protein, called by TCRdb with MiXCR from the reads. The table has under 100,000 distinct CDR3 sequences, about 3.8% seen once; the top ten hold 3.5% to 6%. The chain combines TRBV7-2 with TRBJ2-5, with TRBD2 matching over 12 bases. Sequenced: PBMCs. This clonotype originated in a human donor in good health (CMV status not recorded). Some clones in this sample may be carry-over from other donors' samples. Written as DNA, the CDR3 is TGTGCCAGCAGCCTTACTAGCGGGGGGCAAGAGACCCAGTACTTC. Protein: CASSLTSGGQETQYF.